This T cell receptor (beta chain) emerged from a study of T cells in Graves' hyperthyroidism and ophthalmopathy. Study observations and caveats: Blood also showed most of the thyroid clonotypes that were expanded above 0.001.

As regards this clonotype: Its specificity is not known. One end of the junction is discordant with germline, which a read error may explain.

From RNA transcripts, TCR beta CDR3 regions were amplified. Researchers ran a first-round RT-PCR on the TCR CDR3 using the HTBI primer set. TCRdb re-analysed the multiplex PCR reads in MiXCR, keeping a single row per CDR3 protein. The data hold tens of thousands of distinct CDR3 sequences, with roughly 46% observed a single time. The germline V gene has CDR1 SGHKS and CDR2 YYEKEE (reference sequence). This CDR3 is 16 amino acids long. These patients, aged 18 to 65, had recently diagnosed hyperthyroidism lasting under 2 months. The sample was blood. This sequence was found in a woman between 25 and 40 years old with Graves' hyperthyroidism. The chain joins TRBV5-5 to TRBJ2-3, with D perhaps given as TRBD1 or TRBD2 (5 bases each). CDR3 in amino acids: CASSLPSDPSTGTQYF. For the CDR3, the DNA is TGTGCCAGCAGCTTGCCGTCAGACCCTAGCACAGGTACGCAGTATTTC.